This record looks at one TCR beta chain sequence and its context. The record originates from a study of control samples from healthy donors and cancer patients. Generated by immunoSEQ multiplex PCR, the TCRdb table keeps only in-frame clones and is missing some. This sample carries some 140,000 clones, approximately 86% of them seen once, and the ten largest clones take 8.5% to 9.5%. Germline V gene lookup returns CDR1 MNHEY and CDR2 SVGAGI. The CDR3 has 15 residues. Deletions cut 3 bases from V and 1 base from J, with 7 bases between. This chain uses TRBV6-5 with TRBJ2-6; D call uncertain. The clonotype comes from a woman aged 25 to 45 in good health. Sequencing was performed on blood. CDR3: CASSYVLSGANVLTF. Here the CDR3 DNA reads TGTGCCAGCAGTTATGTCCTTTCTGGGGCCAACGTCCTGACTTTC.